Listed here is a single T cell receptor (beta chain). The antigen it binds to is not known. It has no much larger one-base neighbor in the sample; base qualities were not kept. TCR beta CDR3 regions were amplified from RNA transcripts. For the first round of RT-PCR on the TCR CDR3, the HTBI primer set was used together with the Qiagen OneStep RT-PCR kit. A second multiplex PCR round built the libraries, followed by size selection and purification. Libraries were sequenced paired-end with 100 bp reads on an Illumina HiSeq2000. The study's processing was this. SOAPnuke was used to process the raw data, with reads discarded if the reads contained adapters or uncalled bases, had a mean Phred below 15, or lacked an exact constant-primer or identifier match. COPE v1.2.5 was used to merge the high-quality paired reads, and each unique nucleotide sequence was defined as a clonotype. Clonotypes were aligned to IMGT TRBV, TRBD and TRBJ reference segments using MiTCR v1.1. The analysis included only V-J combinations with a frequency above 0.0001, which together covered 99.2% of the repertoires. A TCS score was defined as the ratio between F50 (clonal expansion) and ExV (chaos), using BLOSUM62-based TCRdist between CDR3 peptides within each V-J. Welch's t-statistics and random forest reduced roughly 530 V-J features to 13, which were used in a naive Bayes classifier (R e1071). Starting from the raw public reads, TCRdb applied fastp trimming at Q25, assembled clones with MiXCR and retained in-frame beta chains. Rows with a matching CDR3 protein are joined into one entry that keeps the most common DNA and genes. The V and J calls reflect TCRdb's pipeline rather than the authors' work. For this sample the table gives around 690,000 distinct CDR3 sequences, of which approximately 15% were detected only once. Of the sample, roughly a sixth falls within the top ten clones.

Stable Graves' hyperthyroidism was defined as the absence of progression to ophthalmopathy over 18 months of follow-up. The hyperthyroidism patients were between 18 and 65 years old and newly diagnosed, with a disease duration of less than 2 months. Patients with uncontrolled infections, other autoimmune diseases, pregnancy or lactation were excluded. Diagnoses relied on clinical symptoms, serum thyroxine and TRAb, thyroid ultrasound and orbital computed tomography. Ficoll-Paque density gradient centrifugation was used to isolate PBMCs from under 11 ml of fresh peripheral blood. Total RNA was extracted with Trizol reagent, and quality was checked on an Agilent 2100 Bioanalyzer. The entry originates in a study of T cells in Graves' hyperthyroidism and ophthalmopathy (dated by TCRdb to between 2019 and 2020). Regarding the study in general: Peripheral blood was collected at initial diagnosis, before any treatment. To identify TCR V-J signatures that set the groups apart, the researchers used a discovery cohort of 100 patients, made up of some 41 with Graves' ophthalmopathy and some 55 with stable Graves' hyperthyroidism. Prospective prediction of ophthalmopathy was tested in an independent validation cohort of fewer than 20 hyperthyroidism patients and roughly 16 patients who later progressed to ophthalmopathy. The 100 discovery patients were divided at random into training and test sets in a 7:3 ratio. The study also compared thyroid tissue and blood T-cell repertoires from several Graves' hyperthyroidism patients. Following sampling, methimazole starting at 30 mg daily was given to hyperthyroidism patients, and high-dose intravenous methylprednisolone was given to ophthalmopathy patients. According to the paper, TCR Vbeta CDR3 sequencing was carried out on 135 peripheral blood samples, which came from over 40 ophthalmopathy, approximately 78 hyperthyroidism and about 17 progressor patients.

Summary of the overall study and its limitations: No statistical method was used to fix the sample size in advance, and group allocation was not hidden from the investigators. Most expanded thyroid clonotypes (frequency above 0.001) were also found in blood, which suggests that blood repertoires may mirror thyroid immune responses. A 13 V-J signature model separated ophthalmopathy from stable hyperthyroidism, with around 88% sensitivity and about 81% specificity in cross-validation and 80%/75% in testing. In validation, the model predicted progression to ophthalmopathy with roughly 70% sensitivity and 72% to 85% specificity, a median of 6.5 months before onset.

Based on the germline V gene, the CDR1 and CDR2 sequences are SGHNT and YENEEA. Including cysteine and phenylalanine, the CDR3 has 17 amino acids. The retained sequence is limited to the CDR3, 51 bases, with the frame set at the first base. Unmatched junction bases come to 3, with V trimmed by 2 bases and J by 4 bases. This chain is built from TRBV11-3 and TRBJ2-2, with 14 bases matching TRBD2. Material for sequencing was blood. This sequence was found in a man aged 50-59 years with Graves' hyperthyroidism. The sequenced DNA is TGTGCCAGCAGCTTACATGGGACTAGCGGGAGCACCGGGGAGCTGTTTTTT. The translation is CASSLHGTSGSTGELFF.